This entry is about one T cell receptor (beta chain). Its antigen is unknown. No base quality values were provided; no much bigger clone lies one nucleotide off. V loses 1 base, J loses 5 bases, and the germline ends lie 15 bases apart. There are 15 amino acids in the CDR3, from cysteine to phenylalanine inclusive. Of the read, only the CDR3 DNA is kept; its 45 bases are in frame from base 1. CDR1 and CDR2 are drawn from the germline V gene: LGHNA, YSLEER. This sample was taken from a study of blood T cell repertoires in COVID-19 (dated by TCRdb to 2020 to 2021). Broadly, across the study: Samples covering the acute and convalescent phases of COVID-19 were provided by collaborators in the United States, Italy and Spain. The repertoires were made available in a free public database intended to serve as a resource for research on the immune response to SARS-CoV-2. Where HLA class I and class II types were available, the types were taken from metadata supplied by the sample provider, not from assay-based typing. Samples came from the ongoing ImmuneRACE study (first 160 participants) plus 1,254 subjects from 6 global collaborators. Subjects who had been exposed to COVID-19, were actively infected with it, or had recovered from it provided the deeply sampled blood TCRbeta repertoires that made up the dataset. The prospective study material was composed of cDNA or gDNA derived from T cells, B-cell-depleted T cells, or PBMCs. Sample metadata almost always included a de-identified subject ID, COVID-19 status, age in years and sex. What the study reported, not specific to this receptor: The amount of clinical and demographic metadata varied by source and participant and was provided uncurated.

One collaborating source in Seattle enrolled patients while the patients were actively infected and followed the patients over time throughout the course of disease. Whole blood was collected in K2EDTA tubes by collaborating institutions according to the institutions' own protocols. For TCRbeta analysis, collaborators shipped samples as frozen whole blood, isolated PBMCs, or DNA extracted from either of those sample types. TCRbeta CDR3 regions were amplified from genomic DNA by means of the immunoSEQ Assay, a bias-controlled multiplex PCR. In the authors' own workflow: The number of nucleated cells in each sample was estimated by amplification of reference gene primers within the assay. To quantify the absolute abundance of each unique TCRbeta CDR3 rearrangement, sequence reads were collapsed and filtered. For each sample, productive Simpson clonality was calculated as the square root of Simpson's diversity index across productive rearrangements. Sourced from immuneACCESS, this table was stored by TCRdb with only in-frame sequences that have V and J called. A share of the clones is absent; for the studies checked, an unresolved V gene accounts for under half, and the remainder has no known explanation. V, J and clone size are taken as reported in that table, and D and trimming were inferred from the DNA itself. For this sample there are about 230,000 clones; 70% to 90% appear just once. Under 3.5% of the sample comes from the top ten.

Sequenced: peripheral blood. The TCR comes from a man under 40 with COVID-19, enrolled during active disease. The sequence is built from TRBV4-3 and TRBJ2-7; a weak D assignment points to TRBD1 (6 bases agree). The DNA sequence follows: TGCGCCAGCAGCCAAGCGGACAGCTTAAGGAACGAGCAGTACTTC. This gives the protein CASSQADSLRNEQYF.